The 18 T cell receptor beta chains in this list originate from one sample, sequenced in a study of CD8 T cells in Susac syndrome. It was with random hexamers that about 0.45 to 1 ug RNA was reverse transcribed. TCRdb reprocessed the immunoSEQ multiplex PCR reads via MiXCR and lists one record per CDR3 protein. This table has about 140,000 distinct CDR3 sequences, 85% to 95% appearing once. The source material was CD4+ T cells from PBMCs. These receptors were obtained from a human donor with multiple sclerosis.

CDR3 sequence (DNA): TGTGCCACCAGCAGAGACCCCAGGGGAACTGAAGCTTTCTTT. Protein product: CATSRDPRGTEAFF. The J gene is TRBJ1-1, the V gene TRBV15, with D perhaps TRBD1 (6 bases). The germline V and J ends were trimmed by 0 bases and 5 bases, with 10 bases remaining between them. Per the germline V gene, CDR1 is LNHNV and CDR2 is YYDKDF (reference sequence). The CDR3 sequence is 14 residues long.

The V gene is TRBV16, the J gene TRBJ1-4; D remains ambiguous. Per germline, CDR1 KGHSY and CDR2 FQNENV. The germline V and J ends were trimmed by 0 bases and 3 bases, with 8 bases remaining between them. CDR3 length: 15 residues. CDR3 sequence reads: CASSQSPGANEKLFF. The CDR3 coding sequence is TGTGCCAGCAGCCAATCGCCGGGAGCTAATGAAAAACTGTTTTTT.

The chain joins TRBV20-1 to TRBJ1-2; the D is unclear. V shed 2 bases and J shed 3 bases, with 10 bases lying between them. The CDR3 covers 13 residues. From germline, CDR1 is DFQATT and CDR2 SNEGSKA (reference sequence). DNA for the CDR3: TGCAGTGCTAGAATCCGGGAGGACTATGGCTACACCTTC. This translates into CSARIREDYGYTF.

This chain uses TRBV5-1 with TRBJ2-7, with D unresolved. V lost 0 bases to trimming and J lost 5 bases, with 6 bases between them. CDR3 length equals 12 residues. Germline V gene sequence: CDR1 SGHRS, CDR2 YFSETQ. This chain's CDR3 is CASSLDGNEQYF. As DNA, the CDR3 is TGCGCCAGCAGCTTGGATGGGAACGAGCAGTACTTC.

This chain connects TRBV7-2 to TRBJ2-6, with D unresolved. This CDR3 is 16 amino acids long. CDR1 and CDR2 from the germline V gene are SGHTA and FQGNSA. Trimming took 1 base from V and 2 from J, leaving 9 bases between them. CDR3 loop: CASSLGVRAGANVLTF. The CDR3 DNA sequence: TGTGCCAGCAGCTTAGGCGTCCGAGCTGGGGCCAACGTCCTGACTTTC.

This rearrangement joins TRBV20-1 to TRBJ1-5, with 7 bases lining up with TRBD1. Germline loops: CDR1 DFQATT, CDR2 SNEGSKA (reference sequence). The V gene end was trimmed by 5 bases and the J gene end by 4 bases; junction bases not matched to a gene: 8. The CDR3 consists of 14 residues. The CDR3 loop is CSAATGAANQPQHF. CDR3 in DNA: TGCAGTGCTGCCACAGGGGCCGCGAATCAGCCCCAGCATTTT.

This chain connects TRBV11-1 to TRBJ1-1, with D unclear. This CDR3 has 14 amino acids. Germline V gene lookup returns CDR1 SGHAT and CDR2 FQDESV (reference sequence). The V end lost 7 bases, the J end lost 5 bases, and 17 bases lay between the germline ends. This chain's CDR3 is CASTPPGRRTEAFF. CDR3 coding DNA: TGTGCCAGCACCCCTCCGGGCCGGAGGACTGAAGCTTTCTTT.

This clonotype is a singleton in its sample. This sequence joins TRBV20-1 and TRBJ2-7; the D gene is possibly TRBD1 (6 bases). This CDR3 has 14 residues. CDR1 and CDR2 (germline): DFQATT, SNEGSKA (reference sequence). V was shortened by 3 bases and J by 2 bases, with 14 bases between the two germline ends. CDR3 loop: CSASRDTDPYEQYF. For the CDR3, the DNA is TGCAGTGCTAGCAGGGACACTGATCCCTACGAGCAGTACTTC.

The chain uses TRBV6-5 and TRBJ2-5, with a weak D call TRBD2 (5 bases). Germline CDR1 is MNHEY and CDR2 is SVGAGI. Trimming pared 4 bases from V and 5 bases from J, leaving 14 bases between. CDR3 length: 14 amino acids. DNA of the CDR3: TGTGCCAGCAGTTTTCTGGGGAGTGGGGAGACCCAGTACTTC. It encodes CASSFLGSGETQYF.

This sequence joins TRBV27 and TRBJ2-3; D is undetermined. CDR1 and CDR2 (germline): MNHEY, SMNVEV (reference sequence). Trimming pared 0 bases from V and 0 bases from J, leaving 7 bases between. The CDR3 covers 15 residues. CDR3 in amino acids: CASSLSYGSTDTQYF. DNA for the CDR3: TGTGCCAGCAGTTTATCCTACGGGAGCACAGATACGCAGTATTTT.

The gene calls are TRBV7-9 and TRBJ2-2; 12 nucleotides line up with TRBD2. The germline CDR1 and CDR2 sequences are SEHNR and FQNEAQ (reference sequence). After removal of 6 bases from V and 3 bases from J, the junction contained 5 bases not matched to a gene. This CDR3 is 16 amino acids long. The CDR3 sequence is CASSSRTSGDTGELFF. In DNA form, the CDR3 reads TGTGCCAGCAGTTCCCGGACTAGCGGGGACACCGGGGAGCTGTTTTTT.

Concerning this clonotype itself: Compared with germline, one end of the junction differs, possibly owing to a read error. The J gene is TRBJ1-5, the V gene TRBV12-3 or TRBV12-4, with D uncertain. The CDR3 consists of 13 residues. The CDR3 coding sequence is TGTGCCAGCAGTTTTGGCAGCAGTCAGCCCCAGCATTTT. Its protein product is CASSFGSSQPQHF.

This chain joins TRBV20-1 and TRBJ2-7, with 9 bases fitting TRBD1. Germline trimming cut 6 bases from V and 6 bases from J; bases unmatched to any gene: 9. The CDR3 is 13 amino acids. The germline CDR1 and CDR2 sequences are DFQATT and SNEGSKA (reference sequence). CDR3 sequence reads: CSAHTDRGGEQYF. CDR3 coding DNA: TGCAGTGCCCATACGGACAGGGGAGGCGAGCAGTACTTC.

The rearrangement links TRBV4-1 to TRBJ2-3, with 11 positions matching TRBD1. Germline V CDR1 and CDR2: MGHRA, YSYEKL. After removal of 3 bases from V and 3 bases from J, the junction contained 8 bases not matched to a gene. The CDR3 extends over 17 amino acids. The CDR3 spells CASSHDGGTGGTDTQYF. The CDR3 DNA reads as TGCGCCAGCAGCCATGACGGCGGGACAGGGGGAACAGATACGCAGTATTTT.

The rearrangement links TRBV7-2 to TRBJ2-1; the D is unclear. The CDR3 runs 13 residues. The V gene lost 1 base and the J gene lost 9 bases, with 10 bases spanning the gap. Germline values: CDR1 SGHTA, CDR2 FQGNSA. Here the CDR3 reads CASSLGIVGEQFF. In DNA form, the CDR3 reads TGTGCCAGCAGCTTAGGGATAGTGGGTGAGCAGTTCTTC. Drawing the rest from reference TRBV7-2 and TRBJ2-1, the complete variable domain is GAGVSQSPSNKVTEKGKDVELRCDPISGHTALYWYRQSLGQGLEFLIYFQGNSAPDKSGLPSDRFSAERTGGSVSTLTIQRTQQEDSAVYLCASSLGIVGEQFFGPGTRLTVL.

In this sample, this clonotype turned up once. J is TRBJ2-1 and V is TRBV20-1; tentative D call: TRBD2 (7 bases). Germline CDR1 DFQATT, CDR2 SNEGSKA (reference sequence). The CDR3 has 15 residues. The V end was cut by 5 bases, the J end by 5 bases, with 19 bases between. The CDR3 DNA follows: TGCAGTGCTCAAGAGGGGGGGGCCACCGACAATGAGCAGTTCTTC. Its translation is CSAQEGGATDNEQFF.

The gene calls are TRBV27 and TRBJ1-2; D ambiguous. This CDR3 has 12 residues. The germline CDR1 and CDR2 sequences are MNHEY and SMNVEV (reference sequence). V shed 6 bases and J shed 14 bases, with 19 bases lying between them. The CDR3 bases are TGTGCCAGCAGCCCTACCACCCTCCAGCCAACCTTC. It specifies CASSPTTLQPTF.

The V gene is TRBV6-5, the J gene TRBJ1-1; D might be TRBD1 (6 bases). V was trimmed by 8 bases and J by 4 bases, leaving 29 bases between them. From germline, CDR1 is MNHEY and CDR2 SVGAGI. The CDR3 sequence is 18 residues long. CDR3 nucleotide sequence: TGTGCCAGCGCTTACCGGGGCAGGGGAGTTGTGCTTGGCACTGAAGCTTTCTTT. Translated: CASAYRGRGVVLGTEAFF.